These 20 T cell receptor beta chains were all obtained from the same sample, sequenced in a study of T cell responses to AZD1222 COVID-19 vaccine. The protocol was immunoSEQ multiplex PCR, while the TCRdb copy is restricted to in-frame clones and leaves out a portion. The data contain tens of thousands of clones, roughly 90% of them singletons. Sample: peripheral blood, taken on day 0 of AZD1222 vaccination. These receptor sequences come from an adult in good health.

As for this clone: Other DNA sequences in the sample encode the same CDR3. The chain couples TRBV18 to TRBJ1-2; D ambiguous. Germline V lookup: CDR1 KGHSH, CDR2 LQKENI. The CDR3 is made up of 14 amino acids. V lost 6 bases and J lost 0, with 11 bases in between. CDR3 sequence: CASSQGSSNYGYTF. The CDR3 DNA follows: TGTGCCAGCTCCCAAGGGTCTTCTAACTATGGCTACACCTTC.

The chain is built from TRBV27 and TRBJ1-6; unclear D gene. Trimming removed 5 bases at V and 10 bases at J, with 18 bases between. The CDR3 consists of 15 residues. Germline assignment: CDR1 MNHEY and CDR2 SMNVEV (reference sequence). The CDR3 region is CASSSGRPPDSPLHF. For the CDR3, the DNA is TGTGCCAGCAGTAGCGGCAGGCCCCCAGACTCACCCCTCCACTTT.

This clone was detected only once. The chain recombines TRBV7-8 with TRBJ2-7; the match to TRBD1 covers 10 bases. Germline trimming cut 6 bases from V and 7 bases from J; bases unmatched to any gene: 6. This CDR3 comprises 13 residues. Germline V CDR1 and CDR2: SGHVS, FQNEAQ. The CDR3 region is CASSSGQGWEQYF. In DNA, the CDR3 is TGTGCCAGCAGTTCGGGACAGGGGTGGGAGCAGTACTTC.

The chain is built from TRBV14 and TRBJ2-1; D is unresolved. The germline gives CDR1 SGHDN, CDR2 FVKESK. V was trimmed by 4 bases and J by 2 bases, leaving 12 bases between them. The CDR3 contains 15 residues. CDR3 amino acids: CASSPAGLPYNEQFF. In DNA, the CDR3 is TGTGCCAGCAGCCCTGCCGGGTTGCCCTACAATGAGCAGTTCTTC.

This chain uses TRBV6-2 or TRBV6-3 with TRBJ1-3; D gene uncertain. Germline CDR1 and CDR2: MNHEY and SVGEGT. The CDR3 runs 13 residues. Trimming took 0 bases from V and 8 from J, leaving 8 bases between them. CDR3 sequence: CASSYSPRDTIYF. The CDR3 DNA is TGTGCCAGCAGTTACTCACCAAGGGACACCATATATTTT.

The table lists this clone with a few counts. The CDR3 DNA reads TGTGCCACCAGTTTAACGTGGGGCGGGGAGCTGTTTTTT. It is translated as CATSLTWGGELFF. The chain joins TRBV24-1 to TRBJ2-2; D is ambiguous. Germline V gene sequence: CDR1 KGHDR, CDR2 SFDVKD. Trimming took 6 bases from V and 7 from J, leaving 11 bases between them. This CDR3 comprises 13 residues.

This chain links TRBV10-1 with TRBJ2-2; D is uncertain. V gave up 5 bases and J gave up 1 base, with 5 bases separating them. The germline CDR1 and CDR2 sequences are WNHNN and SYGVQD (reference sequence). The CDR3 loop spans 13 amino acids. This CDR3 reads CASSRQNTGELFF. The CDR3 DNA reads TGCGCCAGCAGTCGGCAGAACACCGGGGAGCTGTTTTTT.

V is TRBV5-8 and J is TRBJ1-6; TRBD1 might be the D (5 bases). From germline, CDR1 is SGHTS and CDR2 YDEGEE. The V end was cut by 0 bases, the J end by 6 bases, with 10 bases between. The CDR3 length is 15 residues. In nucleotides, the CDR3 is TGTGCCAGCAGCTTGGGGGGCGCGCGTAATTCACCCCTCCACTTT. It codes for CASSLGGARNSPLHF.

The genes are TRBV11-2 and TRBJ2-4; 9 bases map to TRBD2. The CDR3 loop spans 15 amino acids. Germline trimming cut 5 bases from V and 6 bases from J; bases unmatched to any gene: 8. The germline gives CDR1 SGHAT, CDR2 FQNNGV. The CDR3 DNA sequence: TGTGCCAGCAGCCCCGGTTTTAGCGGGGGAAACATTCAGTACTTC. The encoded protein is CASSPGFSGGNIQYF.

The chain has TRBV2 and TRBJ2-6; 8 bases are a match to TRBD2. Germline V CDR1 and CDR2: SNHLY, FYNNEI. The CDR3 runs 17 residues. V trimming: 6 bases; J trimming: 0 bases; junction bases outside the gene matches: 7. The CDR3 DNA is TGTGCCAGCAGCAAAGCGGGGGACCGCTCTGGGGCCAACGTCCTGACTTTC. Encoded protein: CASSKAGDRSGANVLTF.

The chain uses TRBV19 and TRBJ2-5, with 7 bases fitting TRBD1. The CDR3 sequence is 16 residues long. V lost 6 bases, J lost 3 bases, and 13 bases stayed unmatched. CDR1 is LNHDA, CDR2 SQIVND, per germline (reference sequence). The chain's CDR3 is CASSPRTGDEKETQYF. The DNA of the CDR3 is TGTGCCAGTAGCCCTAGGACAGGAGACGAGAAAGAGACCCAGTACTTC.

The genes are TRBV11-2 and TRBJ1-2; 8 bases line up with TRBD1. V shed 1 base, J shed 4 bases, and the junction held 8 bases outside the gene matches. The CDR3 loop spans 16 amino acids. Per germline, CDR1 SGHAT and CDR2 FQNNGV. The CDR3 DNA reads TGTGCCAGCAGCTTAGCGGGACAGGATGGGAGCTATGGCTACACCTTC. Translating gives CASSLAGQDGSYGYTF.

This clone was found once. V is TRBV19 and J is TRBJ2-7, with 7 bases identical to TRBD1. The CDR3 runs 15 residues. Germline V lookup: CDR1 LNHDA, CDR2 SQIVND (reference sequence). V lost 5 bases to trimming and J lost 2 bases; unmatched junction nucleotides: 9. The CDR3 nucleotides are TGTGCCAGTAGTTTCTTAGCCGGGACAGCCTACGAGCAGTACTTC. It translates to CASSFLAGTAYEQYF.

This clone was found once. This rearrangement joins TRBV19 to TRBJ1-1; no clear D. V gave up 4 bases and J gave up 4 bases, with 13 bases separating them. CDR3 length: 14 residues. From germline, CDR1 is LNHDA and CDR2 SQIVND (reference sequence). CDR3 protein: CASSTDLGTTEAFF. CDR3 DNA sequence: TGTGCCAGTAGTACGGACCTCGGAACCACTGAAGCTTTCTTT. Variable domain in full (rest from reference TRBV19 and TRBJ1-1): DGGITQSPKYLFRKEGQNVTLSCEQNLNHDAMYWYRQDPGQGLRLIYYSQIVNDFQKGDIAEGYSVSREKKESFPLTVTSAQKNPTAFYLCASSTDLGTTEAFFGQGTRLTVV.

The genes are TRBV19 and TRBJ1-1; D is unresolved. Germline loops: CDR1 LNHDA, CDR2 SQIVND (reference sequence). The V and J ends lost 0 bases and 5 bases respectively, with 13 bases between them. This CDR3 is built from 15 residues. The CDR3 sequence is CASSIDAGSKTEAFF. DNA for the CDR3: TGTGCCAGTAGTATAGACGCGGGATCGAAGACTGAAGCTTTCTTT.

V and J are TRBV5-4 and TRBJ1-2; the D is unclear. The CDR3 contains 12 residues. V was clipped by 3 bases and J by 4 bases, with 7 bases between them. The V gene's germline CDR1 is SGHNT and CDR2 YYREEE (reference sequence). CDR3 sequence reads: CASSSDIYGYTF. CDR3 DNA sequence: TGTGCCAGCAGCTCCGACATCTATGGCTACACCTTC.

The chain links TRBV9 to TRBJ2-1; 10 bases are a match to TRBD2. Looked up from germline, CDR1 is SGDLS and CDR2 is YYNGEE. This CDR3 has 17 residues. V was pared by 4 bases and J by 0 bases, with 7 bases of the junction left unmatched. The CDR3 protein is CASSPLAGGSSYNEQFF. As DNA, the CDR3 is TGTGCCAGCAGCCCGTTAGCGGGAGGCTCCTCCTACAATGAGCAGTTCTTC.

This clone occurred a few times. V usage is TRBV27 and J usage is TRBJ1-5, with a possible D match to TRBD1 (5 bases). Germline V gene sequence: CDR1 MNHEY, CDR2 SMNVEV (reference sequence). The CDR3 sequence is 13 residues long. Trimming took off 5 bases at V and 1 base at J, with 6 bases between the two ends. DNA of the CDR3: TGTGCCAGCAGTCGGGACAGCAATCAGCCCCAGCATTTT. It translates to CASSRDSNQPQHF.

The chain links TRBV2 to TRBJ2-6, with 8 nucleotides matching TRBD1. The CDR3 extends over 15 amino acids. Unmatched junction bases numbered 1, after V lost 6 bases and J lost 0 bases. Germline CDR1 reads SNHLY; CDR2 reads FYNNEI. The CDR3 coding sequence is TGTGCCAGCAGGGACAGGGTCTCTGGGGCCAACGTCCTGACTTTC. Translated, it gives CASRDRVSGANVLTF.

DNA of the CDR3: TGTGCCAGCAGTTACTCGACATCTTTGGGGAACACTGAAGCTTTCTTT. This sequence encodes CASSYSTSLGNTEAFF. V and J are TRBV6-5 and TRBJ1-1; D is unclear. V lost 0 bases, J lost 1 base, and 12 bases lay in between. The CDR3 consists of 16 residues. The germline V gene encodes CDR1 MNHEY and CDR2 SVGAGI.